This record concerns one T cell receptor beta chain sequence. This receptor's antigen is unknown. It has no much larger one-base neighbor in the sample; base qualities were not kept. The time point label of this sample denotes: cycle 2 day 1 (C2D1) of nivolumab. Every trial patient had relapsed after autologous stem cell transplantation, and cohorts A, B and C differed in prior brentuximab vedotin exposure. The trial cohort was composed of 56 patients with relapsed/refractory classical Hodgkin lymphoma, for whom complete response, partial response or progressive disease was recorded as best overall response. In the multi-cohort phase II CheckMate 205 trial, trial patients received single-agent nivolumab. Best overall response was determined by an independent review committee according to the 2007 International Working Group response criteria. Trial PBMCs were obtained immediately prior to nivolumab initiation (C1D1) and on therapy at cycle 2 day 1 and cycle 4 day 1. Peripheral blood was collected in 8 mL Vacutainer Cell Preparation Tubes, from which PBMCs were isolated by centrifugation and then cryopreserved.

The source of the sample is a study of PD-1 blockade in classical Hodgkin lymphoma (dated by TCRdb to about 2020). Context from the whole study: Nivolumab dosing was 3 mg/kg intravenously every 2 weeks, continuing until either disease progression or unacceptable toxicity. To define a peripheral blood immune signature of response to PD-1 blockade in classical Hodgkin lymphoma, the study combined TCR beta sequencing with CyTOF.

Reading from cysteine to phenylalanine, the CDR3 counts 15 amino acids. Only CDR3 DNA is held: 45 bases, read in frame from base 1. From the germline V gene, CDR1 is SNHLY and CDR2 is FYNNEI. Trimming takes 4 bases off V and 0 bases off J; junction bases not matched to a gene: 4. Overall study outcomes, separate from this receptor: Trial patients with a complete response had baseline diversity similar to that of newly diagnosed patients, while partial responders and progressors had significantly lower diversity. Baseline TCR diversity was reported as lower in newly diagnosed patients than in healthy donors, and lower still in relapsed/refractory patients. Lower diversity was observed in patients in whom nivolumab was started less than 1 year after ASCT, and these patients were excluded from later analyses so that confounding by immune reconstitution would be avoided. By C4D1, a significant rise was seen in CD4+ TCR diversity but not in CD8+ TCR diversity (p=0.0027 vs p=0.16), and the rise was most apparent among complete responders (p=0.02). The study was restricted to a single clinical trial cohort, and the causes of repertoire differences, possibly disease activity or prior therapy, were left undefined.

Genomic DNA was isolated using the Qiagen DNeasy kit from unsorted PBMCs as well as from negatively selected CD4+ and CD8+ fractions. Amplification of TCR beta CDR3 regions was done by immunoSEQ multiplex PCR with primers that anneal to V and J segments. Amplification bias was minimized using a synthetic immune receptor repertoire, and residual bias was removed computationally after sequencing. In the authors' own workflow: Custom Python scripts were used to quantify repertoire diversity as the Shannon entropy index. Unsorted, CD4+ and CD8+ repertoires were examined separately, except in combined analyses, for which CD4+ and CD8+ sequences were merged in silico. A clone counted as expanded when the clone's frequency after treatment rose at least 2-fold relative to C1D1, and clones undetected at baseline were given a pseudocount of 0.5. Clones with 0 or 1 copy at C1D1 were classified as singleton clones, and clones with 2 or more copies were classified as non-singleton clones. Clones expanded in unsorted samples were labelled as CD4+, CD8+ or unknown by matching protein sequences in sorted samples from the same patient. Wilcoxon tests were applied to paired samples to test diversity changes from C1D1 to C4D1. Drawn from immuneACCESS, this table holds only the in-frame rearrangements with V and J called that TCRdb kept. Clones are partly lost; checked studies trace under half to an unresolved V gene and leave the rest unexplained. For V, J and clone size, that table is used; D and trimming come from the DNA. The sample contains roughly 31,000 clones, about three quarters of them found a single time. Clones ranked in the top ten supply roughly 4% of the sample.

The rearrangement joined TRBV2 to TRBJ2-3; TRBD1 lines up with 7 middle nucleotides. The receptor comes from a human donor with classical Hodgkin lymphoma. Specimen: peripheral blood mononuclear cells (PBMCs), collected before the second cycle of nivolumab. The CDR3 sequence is CASSAGQSSTDTQYF. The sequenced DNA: TGTGCCAGCAGTGCGGGACAGTCTAGCACAGATACGCAGTATTTT.